One sample yielded the 7 T cell receptor beta chains listed below, sequenced in a study of control samples from healthy donors and cancer patients. Libraries were prepared by immunoSEQ multiplex PCR; TCRdb keeps only in-frame clonotypes and omits some of them. The sample yields some 150,000 clones, roughly 92% seen once. The sequenced sample was blood. The receptors shown here come from a man aged 50-59 years in good health.

This clone came up once. This chain connects TRBV3-1 (or the pseudogene TRBV3-2) to TRBJ2-3, with TRBD2 matching 7 bases. CDR3 length: 14 amino acids. CDR1 and CDR2 from the germline V gene are LGHDT and YNNKEL (reference sequence). The J segment lost 1 base and the V segment lost 4 bases, leaving 2 bases of the junction unmatched. CDR3 coding DNA: TGTGCCAGCAGCCGGACTAGTGGCACAGATACGCAGTATTTT. Residues: CASSRTSGTDTQYF.

The chain employs TRBV20-1 and TRBJ1-2, with D unclear. V was pared by 1 base and J by 4 bases, with 1 base between. CDR1 DFQATT and CDR2 SNEGSKA come from the germline V gene (reference sequence). CDR3 length: 10 residues. CDR3 bases: TGCAGTGCTAGAGCCTATGGCTACACCTTC. It specifies CSARAYGYTF.

V usage is TRBV5-5 and J usage is TRBJ2-4; D is possibly TRBD2 (5 bases). From germline, CDR1 is SGHKS and CDR2 YYEKEE (reference sequence). Trimming cost V 4 bases and J 6 bases, with 17 bases left between them. This CDR3 comprises 15 residues. CDR3 nucleotides: TGTGCCAGCAGCCCCCTAGCCGATTCGGGAAACATTCAGTACTTC. Its protein product is CASSPLADSGNIQYF.

The rearrangement uses TRBV28 and TRBJ2-3, with 12 bases matching TRBD2. Germline CDR1 and CDR2: MDHEN and SYDVKM. Trimming cost V 1 base and J 0 bases; bases outside gene matches: 2. The CDR3 is 17 residues long. The CDR3 coding sequence is TGTGCCAGCAGTTTATTAGGGACTAGCGGGAGCACAGATACGCAGTATTTT. Translated: CASSLLGTSGSTDTQYF.

This chain connects TRBV30 to TRBJ2-7; 8 bases line up with TRBD1. After removal of 2 bases from V and 0 bases from J, the junction contained 3 bases not matched to a gene. CDR3 length equals 14 residues. CDR1 GTSNPN and CDR2 SVGIG come from the germline V gene (reference sequence). CDR3 region: CAWSTGGSSYEQYF. The DNA of the CDR3 is TGTGCCTGGAGTACAGGGGGGAGCTCCTACGAGCAGTACTTC.

In nucleotides, the CDR3 is TGCGCCAGCAGGGACGGTCCGACCTACGAGCAGTACTTC. Translated, it gives CASRDGPTYEQYF. The chain carries TRBV10-2 and TRBJ2-7, with D unclear. Germline CDR1 and CDR2: WSHSY and SAAADI. The CDR3 covers 13 residues. With 6 bases removed from V and 2 bases from J, the gap between germline ends came to 11 bases.

The chain combines TRBV27 with TRBJ2-5, with D tentatively TRBD1 or TRBD2 (5 bases each). The germline CDR1 and CDR2 sequences are MNHEY and SMNVEV (reference sequence). The germline V and J ends were trimmed by 5 bases and 4 bases, with 11 bases remaining between them. CDR3 length: 13 residues. CDR3 residues: CASSNGGRETQYF. The CDR3 bases are TGTGCCAGCAGTAATGGGGGTCGAGAGACCCAGTACTTC.